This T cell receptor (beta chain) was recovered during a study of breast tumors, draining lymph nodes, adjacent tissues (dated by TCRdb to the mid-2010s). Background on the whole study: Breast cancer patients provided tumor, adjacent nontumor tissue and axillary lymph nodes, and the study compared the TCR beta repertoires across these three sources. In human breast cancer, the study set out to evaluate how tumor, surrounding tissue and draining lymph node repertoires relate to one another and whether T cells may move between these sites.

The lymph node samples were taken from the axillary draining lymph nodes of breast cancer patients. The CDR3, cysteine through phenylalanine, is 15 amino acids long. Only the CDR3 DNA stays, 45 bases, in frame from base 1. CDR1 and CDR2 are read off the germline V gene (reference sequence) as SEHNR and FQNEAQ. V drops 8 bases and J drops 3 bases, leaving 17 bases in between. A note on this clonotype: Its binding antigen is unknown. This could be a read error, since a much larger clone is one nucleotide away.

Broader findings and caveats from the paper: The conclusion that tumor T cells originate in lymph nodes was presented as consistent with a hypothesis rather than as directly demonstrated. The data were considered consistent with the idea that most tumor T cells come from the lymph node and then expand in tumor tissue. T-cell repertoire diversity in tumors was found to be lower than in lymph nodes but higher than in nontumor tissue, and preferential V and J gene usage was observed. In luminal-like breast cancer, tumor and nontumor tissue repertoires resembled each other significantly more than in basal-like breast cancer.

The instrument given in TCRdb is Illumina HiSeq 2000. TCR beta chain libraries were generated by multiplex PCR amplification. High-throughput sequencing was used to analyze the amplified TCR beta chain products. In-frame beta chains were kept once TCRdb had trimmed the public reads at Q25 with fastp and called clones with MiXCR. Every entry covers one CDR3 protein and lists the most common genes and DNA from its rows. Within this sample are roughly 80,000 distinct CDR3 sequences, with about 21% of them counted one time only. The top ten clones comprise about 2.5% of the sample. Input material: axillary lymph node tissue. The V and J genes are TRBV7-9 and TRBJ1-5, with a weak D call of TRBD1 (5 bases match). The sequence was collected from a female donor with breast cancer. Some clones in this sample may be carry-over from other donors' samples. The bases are TGTGCCAGCGCGAGCGACAGCGCCAACAATCAGCCCCAGCATTTT. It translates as CASASDSANNQPQHF.